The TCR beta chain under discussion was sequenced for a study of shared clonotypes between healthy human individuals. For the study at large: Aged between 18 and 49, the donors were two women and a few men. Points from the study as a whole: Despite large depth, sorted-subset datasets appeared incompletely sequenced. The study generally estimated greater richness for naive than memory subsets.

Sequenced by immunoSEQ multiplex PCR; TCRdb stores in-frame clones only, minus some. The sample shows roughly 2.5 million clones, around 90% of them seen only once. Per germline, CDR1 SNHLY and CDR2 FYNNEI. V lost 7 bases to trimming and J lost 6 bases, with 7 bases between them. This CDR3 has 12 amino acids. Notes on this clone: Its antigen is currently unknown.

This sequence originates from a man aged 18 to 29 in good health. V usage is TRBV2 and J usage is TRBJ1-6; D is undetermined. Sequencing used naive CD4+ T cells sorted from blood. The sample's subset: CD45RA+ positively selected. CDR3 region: CASTRSNSPLHF. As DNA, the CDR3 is TGTGCCAGCACTAGGAGTAATTCACCCCTCCACTTT.